These 27 T cell receptor beta chains came from one sample sequenced in a study of T cells in lung cancer brain metastases. Only in-frame clones appear in the TCRdb table, and some are missing; sequencing was by immunoSEQ multiplex PCR. The sample records around 5,600 clones, approximately 88% being singletons. The specimen sequenced was tumor tissue from a brain metastasis. The receptors originated from a man in his fifties with non-small cell lung cancer that had spread to the brain.

On this clone: The junction differs from germline at one of its ends, possibly a read error. The chain combines TRBV7-2 with TRBJ2-4, with 9 bases identical to TRBD1. CDR3 length: 12 amino acids. Germline assignment: CDR1 SGHTA and CDR2 FQGNSA. The CDR3 is CASSSGTGPPVF. The CDR3 DNA reads as TGTGCCAGCAGCTCGGGGACAGGGCCCCCAGTCTTC.

This chain connects TRBV19 to TRBJ2-2; TRBD1 agrees at 7 bases. V shed 9 bases, J shed 0 bases, and the junction held 7 bases outside the gene matches. CDR3 size: 15 residues. Per germline, CDR1 LNHDA and CDR2 SQIVND (reference sequence). The CDR3 spells CASKTGSANTGELFF. The CDR3 DNA is TGTGCCAGCAAGACAGGGTCGGCGAACACCGGGGAGCTGTTTTTT.

V is TRBV29-1 and J is TRBJ1-1, with D hard to call. Germline lookup yields CDR1 SQVTM and CDR2 ANQGSEA. The length of the CDR3 is 13 residues. Trimming cost V 5 bases and J 0 bases, with 10 bases left between them. This CDR3 is CSVMTSLNTEAFF. The CDR3 DNA follows: TGCAGCGTTATGACAAGTCTGAACACTGAAGCTTTCTTT.

The chain uses TRBV4-3 and TRBJ2-7; D tentatively fits TRBD1 or TRBD2 (5 bases each). The germline CDR1 and CDR2 sequences are LGHNA and YSLEER. This CDR3 spans 15 amino acids. V was shortened by 0 bases and J by 3 bases, with 12 bases between the two germline ends. CDR3: CASSQEAAGNYEQYF. The CDR3 nucleotides are TGCGCCAGCAGCCAAGAAGCGGCAGGGAACTACGAGCAGTACTTC.

The chain is built from TRBV30 and TRBJ1-2; D gene unclear. Deletions cut 2 bases from V and 6 bases from J, with 10 bases between. Germline V gives CDR1 GTSNPN, CDR2 SVGIG (reference sequence). This CDR3 has 12 amino acids. The CDR3 loop is CAWSLQSHGYTF. The CDR3 DNA follows: TGTGCCTGGAGTCTACAGTCACATGGCTACACCTTC.

The chain joins TRBV5-1 to TRBJ2-7, with TRBD1 matching 11 bases. Germline CDR1 reads SGHRS; CDR2 reads YFSETQ. This CDR3 contains 15 residues. Trimming cost V 2 bases and J 4 bases; bases outside gene matches: 5. Written as DNA, the CDR3 is TGCGCCAGCAGCTTCAACGGACAGGGGGCTTACGAGCAGTACTTC. Amino acid sequence: CASSFNGQGAYEQYF.

The CDR3 reads CASSRDRTNYGYTF. For the CDR3, the DNA is TGTGCCAGCAGCAGGGACAGGACAAACTATGGCTACACCTTC. This chain links TRBV11-2 with TRBJ1-2, with 8 bases that match TRBD1. CDR3 length: 14 residues. The ends lost 5 bases at V and 2 bases at J; junction bases unmatched: 4. Germline V gene data show CDR1 as SGHAT and CDR2 as FQNNGV. The full variable domain, in which reference TRBV11-2 and TRBJ1-2 provide the parts outside the CDR3, is EAGVAQSPRYKIIEKRQSVAFWCNPISGHATLYWYQQILGQGPKLLIQFQNNGVVDDSQLPKDRFSAERLKGVDSTLKIQPAKLEDSAVYLCASSRDRTNYGYTFGSGTRLTVV.

The genes are TRBV14 and TRBJ2-3; 14 bases map to TRBD2. V was clipped by 3 bases and J by 2 bases; unmatched bases: 4. Looked up from germline, CDR1 is SGHDN and CDR2 is FVKESK. This CDR3 is built from 17 residues. CDR3 DNA sequence: TGTGCCAGCAGCCACACGGGACTAGCGGGGGTCACAGATACGCAGTATTTT. Encoded protein: CASSHTGLAGVTDTQYF.

The chain recombines TRBV30 with TRBJ2-7; TRBD2 might be the D (6 bases). With 5 bases removed from V and 4 bases from J, the gap between germline ends came to 24 bases. The CDR3 length is 16 residues. CDR1 and CDR2 from the germline V gene are GTSNPN and SVGIG (reference sequence). CDR3 sequence reads: CAWADPGRPAGYEQYF. The DNA for the CDR3 is TGTGCCTGGGCGGACCCGGGACGGCCGGCGGGGTACGAGCAGTACTTC. Filled out from reference TRBV30 and TRBJ2-7, the complete variable domain reads SQTIHQWPATLVQPVGSPLSLECTVEGTSNPNLYWYRQAAGRGLQLLFYSVGIGQISSEVPQNLSASRPQDRQFILSSKKLLLSDSGFYLCAWADPGRPAGYEQYFGPGTRLTVT.

J is TRBJ1-2 and V is TRBV10-3; the D is unclear. CDR1 is ENHRY and CDR2 is SYGVKD in the germline V gene. The V end lost 0 bases, the J end lost 4 bases, and 18 bases lay between the germline ends. This CDR3 contains 17 residues. In nucleotides, the CDR3 is TGTGCCATCAGTGAGTCGATCGGACCGACTTCGGGCTATGGCTACACCTTC. Protein product: CAISESIGPTSGYGYTF.

This rearrangement joins TRBV5-6 to TRBJ1-4, with no clear D. The CDR3 loop spans 16 amino acids. Trimming took off 2 bases at V and 0 bases at J, with 11 bases between the two ends. The germline V gene has CDR1 SGHDT and CDR2 YYEEEE. The CDR3 region is CASSLGRRATNEKLFF. DNA of the CDR3: TGTGCCAGCAGCTTAGGTCGGAGGGCAACTAATGAAAAACTGTTTTTT.

The chain joins TRBV7-2 to TRBJ1-1, with a possible D match to TRBD1 (5 bases). CDR3 size: 15 residues. V was shortened by 1 base and J by 3 bases, with 12 bases between the two germline ends. Germline V gene sequence: CDR1 SGHTA, CDR2 FQGNSA. The CDR3 sequence: CASSLVVLGDTEAFF. The CDR3 region has the DNA TGTGCCAGCAGCTTAGTCGTTTTAGGGGACACTGAAGCTTTCTTT.

V is TRBV9 and J is TRBJ2-4; 7 bases match TRBD2. The V segment lost 3 bases and the J segment 5 bases; nucleotides outside the gene matches: 11. The CDR3 totals 16 residues. In germline, CDR1 is SGDLS, CDR2 YYNGEE. The CDR3 DNA reads as TGTGCCAGCAGCGAGGGAGGGATAACGAGAGAAAACATTCAGTACTTC. Residues: CASSEGGITRENIQYF.

This clone was detected only a few times. The gene calls are TRBV7-9 and TRBJ1-1, with 7 positions matching TRBD1. With V trimmed by 3 bases and J by 1 base, 8 bases remained unmatched. This CDR3 has 16 amino acids. Looked up from germline, CDR1 is SEHNR and CDR2 is FQNEAQ (reference sequence). Here the CDR3 reads CASSLRDSLPNTEAFF. The CDR3 DNA sequence: TGTGCCAGCAGCTTGAGGGACAGTTTACCGAACACTGAAGCTTTCTTT.

The chain couples TRBV29-1 to TRBJ2-3, with unresolved D. The CDR3 spans 11 residues. In germline, CDR1 is SQVTM, CDR2 ANQGSEA. The V end was cut by 4 bases, the J end by 6 bases, with 8 bases between. For the CDR3, the DNA is TGCAGCGTTGCTCTCGGGGATACGCAGTATTTT. Residues: CSVALGDTQYF.

V and J are TRBV9 and TRBJ2-7; TRBD1 matches at 8 bases. From germline, CDR1 is SGDLS and CDR2 YYNGEE. V was pared by 4 bases and J by 9 bases, with 9 bases of the junction left unmatched. The CDR3 has 13 amino acids. In nucleotides, the CDR3 is TGTGCCAGCAGCCCAGGGGGCCAGGGAGGGCAGTACTTC. Its protein is CASSPGGQGGQYF.

On this clone: A junction end diverges from the germline sequence, so it may reflect a read error. The chain has TRBV19 and TRBJ1-1, with 7 bases identical to TRBD1. This CDR3 comprises 14 residues. In germline, CDR1 is LNHDA, CDR2 SQIVND (reference sequence). The CDR3 region has the DNA TGTGCCAGTACTACGACAGGGTACGACACTGAAACTTTCTTT. Protein product: CASTTTGYDTETFF.

The rearrangement uses TRBV5-1 and TRBJ1-4; 7 bases align to TRBD1. V gave up 3 bases and J gave up 0 bases; unmatched junction bases: 2. The CDR3 length is 15 residues. Germline CDR1 reads SGHRS; CDR2 reads YFSETQ. The CDR3 here is CASSWGTATNEKLFF. Written as DNA, the CDR3 is TGCGCCAGCAGCTGGGGGACAGCAACTAATGAAAAACTGTTTTTT.

The chain is built from TRBV11-2 and TRBJ2-2; D may be TRBD1 (6 bases). V shed 5 bases and J shed 3 bases, with 13 bases lying between them. CDR1 and CDR2 (germline): SGHAT, FQNNGV. The CDR3 runs 15 residues. The CDR3 nucleotides read TGTGCCAGCAGCCGGACAGTTTTTTACACCGGGGAGCTGTTTTTT. This gives the protein CASSRTVFYTGELFF.

The rearrangement joins TRBV28 to TRBJ2-7; D unresolved. Germline CDR1 is MDHEN and CDR2 is SYDVKM. Trimming stripped 7 bases from V and 4 bases from J, with 5 bases between. CDR3 length: 10 amino acids. CDR3 coding DNA: TGTGCCAGCAAATCGTACGAGCAGTACTTC. Its protein is CASKSYEQYF.

The chain has TRBV7-3 and TRBJ2-7; no clear D gene. Germline CDR1 SGHTA, CDR2 FQGTGA. The V end was cut by 0 bases, the J end by 7 bases, with 10 bases between. The CDR3 is made up of 13 amino acids. The CDR3 DNA sequence: TGTGCCAGCAGCTTAACGGCGGCTGAGGAGCAGTACTTC. This encodes CASSLTAAEEQYF. The full variable domain, its missing parts supplied by reference TRBV7-3 and TRBJ2-7, is GAGVSQTPSNKVTEKGKYVELRCDPISGHTALYWYRQSLGQGPEFLIYFQGTGAADDSGLPNDRFFAVRPEGSVSTLKIQRTERGDSAVYLCASSLTAAEEQYFGPGTRLTVT.

This chain joins TRBV6-5 and TRBJ1-2, with a possible D match to TRBD1 (6 bases). Between the trimmed V and J ends, which lost 7 bases and 0 bases, there was a span of 12 bases. The CDR3 is made up of 14 amino acids. Germline V gives CDR1 MNHEY, CDR2 SVGAGI. The CDR3 DNA is TGTGCCAGCAAATCTGGACAGTCTAACTATGGCTACACCTTC. This gives the protein CASKSGQSNYGYTF.

J is TRBJ2-7 and V is TRBV10-3; no reliable D call. Trimming cost V 10 bases and J 3 bases, with 19 bases left between them. Germline CDR1 is ENHRY and CDR2 is SYGVKD. The CDR3 extends over 14 amino acids. The CDR3 reads CATSSLDNVYEQYF. Written as DNA, the CDR3 is TGTGCCACCTCTAGTCTAGATAACGTCTACGAGCAGTACTTC.

The chain is built from TRBV2 and TRBJ1-5; D gene unclear. Germline CDR1 is SNHLY and CDR2 is FYNNEI. The CDR3 is 15 residues long. The germline V and J ends were trimmed by 4 bases and 7 bases, with 17 bases remaining between them. This chain's CDR3 is CASSVGGVGQQPQHF. DNA for the CDR3: TGTGCCAGCAGTGTGGGTGGGGTAGGGCAGCAGCCCCAGCATTTT.

V and J are TRBV7-2 and TRBJ1-5; D might be TRBD1 (6 bases). V shed 1 base and J shed 6 bases, with 10 bases lying between them. Germline V gene lookup returns CDR1 SGHTA and CDR2 FQGNSA. This CDR3 contains 14 residues. This CDR3 is CASSLGGQGQPQHF. CDR3 sequence (DNA): TGTGCCAGCAGCTTAGGGGGGCAAGGTCAGCCCCAGCATTTT.

This chain uses TRBV11-2 with TRBJ1-4; 7 bases align to TRBD1. Germline V gene lookup returns CDR1 SGHAT and CDR2 FQNNGV. The CDR3 consists of 17 residues. The J segment lost 3 bases and the V segment lost 1 base, leaving 8 bases of the junction unmatched. The chain's CDR3 is CASSLVPGQAPNEKLFF. Here the CDR3 DNA reads TGTGCCAGCAGCTTAGTCCCCGGACAGGCACCTAATGAAAAACTGTTTTTT.

This clone occurred once. The genes are TRBV7-9 and TRBJ1-1; 9 positions match TRBD1. This CDR3 has 15 amino acids. Trimming took 5 bases from V and 4 from J; bases not matched to a gene: 8. Germline V gene lookup returns CDR1 SEHNR and CDR2 FQNEAQ (reference sequence). The CDR3: CASSPGTGMSTEAFF. CDR3 nucleotide sequence: TGTGCCAGCAGCCCGGGGACAGGGATGAGCACTGAAGCTTTCTTT.